These 32 T cell receptor beta chains were all obtained from the same sample, sequenced in a study of chemoradiotherapy in HPV16-positive cancers. Produced via immunoSEQ multiplex PCR; TCRdb's table is partial and in-frame only. Of 25,000 to 30,000 clones listed, around 90% are singletons. Sequencing used blood, obtained from a patient who underwent chemoradiotherapy. Receptors were obtained from a human donor with HPV-associated anogenital cancer.

The rearrangement links TRBV2 to TRBJ2-7; the D gene is possibly TRBD2 (6 bases). Germline CDR1 reads SNHLY; CDR2 reads FYNNEI. The V gene lost 6 bases and the J gene lost 2 bases, with 14 bases spanning the gap. This CDR3 has 14 residues. The CDR3 nucleotides are TGTGCCAGCAGCTGGGACTTAATAACCTACGAGCAGTACTTC. This translates into CASSWDLITYEQYF.

This chain links TRBV18 with TRBJ1-4, with D perhaps TRBD1 (6 bases). From germline, CDR1 is KGHSH and CDR2 LQKENI. V was pared by 2 bases and J by 4 bases, with 17 bases between. The CDR3 has 17 amino acids. The CDR3 spells CASSPTRQDRFNEKLFF. CDR3 coding DNA: TGTGCCAGCTCACCAACCAGACAGGACAGATTTAATGAAAAACTGTTTTTT.

The chain is built from TRBV2 and TRBJ1-1; D is possibly TRBD1 (6 bases). V was shortened by 5 bases and J by 1 base, with 11 bases between the two germline ends. CDR3 size: 14 residues. CDR1 SNHLY and CDR2 FYNNEI come from the germline V gene. The CDR3 here is CASSPGHSNTEAFF. The CDR3 coding sequence is TGTGCCAGCAGTCCGGGACACTCGAACACTGAAGCTTTCTTT.

V usage is TRBV28 and J usage is TRBJ1-5; D is unresolved. Deletions cut 3 bases from V and 7 bases from J, with 13 bases between. CDR1 MDHEN and CDR2 SYDVKM come from the germline V gene. The CDR3 sequence is 14 residues long. CDR3 coding DNA: TGTGCCAGCAGTTTCAGAAGGGTAAAACAGCCCCAGCATTTT. Amino acids: CASSFRRVKQPQHF.

V is TRBV5-1 and J is TRBJ2-5; 9 bases fit TRBD2. V was pared by 4 bases and J by 1 base, with 8 bases of the junction left unmatched. The CDR3 runs 16 residues. Germline V lookup: CDR1 SGHRS, CDR2 YFSETQ. In DNA form, the CDR3 reads TGCGCCAGCAGCCTGCGAGCGGGGGGCCTCCAAGAGACCCAGTACTTC. This encodes CASSLRAGGLQETQYF.

The chain recombines TRBV29-1 with TRBJ2-5; D is uncertain. The ends were cut back, 6 bases at V and 0 bases at J, with 8 bases in the middle. There are 12 residues in the CDR3. Germline V gives CDR1 SQVTM, CDR2 ANQGSEA. The CDR3 region has the DNA TGCAGCGTCACCACAGACCAAGAGACCCAGTACTTC. Translating gives CSVTTDQETQYF.

A single count supports this clone. J is TRBJ2-5 and V is TRBV4-2; D possibly corresponds to TRBD1 (6 bases). Germline CDR1 is LGHNA and CDR2 is YNFKEQ. Trimming stripped 6 bases from V and 4 bases from J, with 15 bases between. This CDR3 spans 14 amino acids. Here the CDR3 DNA reads TGTGCCAGCAGGGATACAGGGTTCCCAGAGACCCAGTACTTC. It yields the protein CASRDTGFPETQYF.

On this clone: Other DNA sequences in the sample encode the same CDR3. This sequence joins TRBV2 and TRBJ2-7, with no clear D. Germline V gene lookup returns CDR1 SNHLY and CDR2 FYNNEI. V was pared by 3 bases and J by 3 bases, with 6 bases between. This CDR3 comprises 12 residues. CDR3 residues: CASSEGNYEQYF. The CDR3 DNA is TGTGCCAGCAGTGAGGGGAACTACGAGCAGTACTTC. The variable domain in full, with the rest retrieved from reference TRBV2 and TRBJ2-7, is EPEVTQTPSHQVTQMGQEVILRCVPISNHLYFYWYRQILGQKVEFLVSFYNNEISEKSEIFDDQFSVERPDGSNFTLKIRSTKLEDSAMYFCASSEGNYEQYFGPGTRLTVT.

This clone was detected a few times. The gene calls are TRBV11-2 and TRBJ1-6; D is unclear. Germline CDR1 reads SGHAT; CDR2 reads FQNNGV. Trimming cost V 2 bases and J 10 bases, with 12 bases left between them. This CDR3 comprises 14 residues. The CDR3 reads CASSLRRGVSPLHF. The CDR3 coding sequence is TGTGCCAGCAGCTTACGACGCGGGGTCTCACCCCTCCACTTT.

The chain joins TRBV9 to TRBJ2-5, with 7 bases fitting TRBD2. V gave up 0 bases and J gave up 5 bases; unmatched junction bases: 7. CDR1 and CDR2 (germline): SGDLS, YYNGEE. The CDR3 extends over 15 amino acids. CDR3 sequence (DNA): TGTGCCAGCAGCGTAGACTCGGGAGGAAGGGAGACCCAGTACTTC. It encodes CASSVDSGGRETQYF.

The chain is built from TRBV18 and TRBJ2-1; D is undetermined. The CDR3 is 13 residues long. Germline assignment: CDR1 KGHSH and CDR2 LQKENI. Trimming removed 3 bases from V and 0 bases from J, with 3 bases in between. This chain's CDR3 is CASSPDSYNEQFF. As DNA, the CDR3 is TGTGCCAGCTCACCGGACTCCTACAATGAGCAGTTCTTC.

This chain joins TRBV2 and TRBJ1-5, with D perhaps TRBD1 (5 bases). CDR1 and CDR2 from the germline V gene are SNHLY and FYNNEI. The CDR3 runs 13 residues. The germline V and J ends were trimmed by 7 bases and 7 bases, with 14 bases remaining between them. This chain's CDR3 is CASTTGFGQPQHF. The CDR3 DNA is TGTGCCAGCACCACAGGTTTTGGGCAGCCCCAGCATTTT.

Only a few counts were recorded for this clone. The chain links TRBV15 to TRBJ2-7; D possibly matches TRBD1 or TRBD2 (6 bases each). Trimming cost V 0 bases and J 2 bases, with 17 bases left between them. This CDR3 comprises 17 residues. Per germline, CDR1 LNHNV and CDR2 YYDKDF (reference sequence). The CDR3 reads CATSREGVGGPPYEQYF. CDR3 DNA: TGTGCCACCAGCAGAGAAGGCGTGGGGGGCCCTCCCTACGAGCAGTACTTC.

The V and J genes are TRBV27 and TRBJ1-2; D may be TRBD1 (5 bases). The CDR3 is 15 residues long. Trimming removed 3 bases at V and 8 bases at J, with 19 bases between. Per germline, CDR1 MNHEY and CDR2 SMNVEV (reference sequence). CDR3 in DNA: TGTGCCAGCAGTTTCATCCCCCCTTGGGGCGGAGGCTACACCTTC. This gives the protein CASSFIPPWGGGYTF.

CDR3 bases: TGTGCCAGCAGTTTTGGACAGAGGGACACCATATATTTT. The encoded protein is CASSFGQRDTIYF. The chain recombines TRBV2 with TRBJ1-3, with a possible D match to TRBD1 (6 bases). Germline CDR1 and CDR2: SNHLY and FYNNEI. The V end lost 5 bases, the J end lost 8 bases, and 13 bases lay between the germline ends. CDR3 length: 13 residues.

CDR3 DNA: TGTGCCAGCAGCTTAGGAGGGGCGGGGGAGCAGTACTTC. This translates into CASSLGGAGEQYF. The chain couples TRBV13 to TRBJ2-7; D might be TRBD2 (6 bases). V lost 0 bases and J lost 7, with 10 bases in between. CDR3 length equals 13 residues. CDR1 is PRHDT and CDR2 is FYEKMQ in the germline V gene (reference sequence).

This clone has only a few counts. The V and J genes are TRBV10-3 and TRBJ2-1, with TRBD1 matching over 8 bases. Germline-derived CDR1 and CDR2 are ENHRY and SYGVKD. The junction had 1 base not matched to a gene; V was cut back by 2 bases and J by 1 base. This CDR3 has 15 residues. The CDR3 nucleotides are TGTGCCATCAGTGAGAACAGGGGGTCCTACAATGAGCAGTTCTTC. Its translation: CAISENRGSYNEQFF.

A single count supports this clone. The chain recombines TRBV19 with TRBJ1-1, with D unclear. Germline lookup yields CDR1 LNHDA and CDR2 SQIVND (reference sequence). V was pared by 5 bases and J by 0 bases, with 13 bases between. This CDR3 is 15 amino acids long. CDR3 DNA sequence: TGTGCCAGTAGTTCCCGGCCCTACTTGAACACTGAAGCTTTCTTT. This sequence encodes CASSSRPYLNTEAFF. The whole variable domain, filled in from reference TRBV19 and TRBJ1-1, reads DGGITQSPKYLFRKEGQNVTLSCEQNLNHDAMYWYRQDPGQGLRLIYYSQIVNDFQKGDIAEGYSVSREKKESFPLTVTSAQKNPTAFYLCASSSRPYLNTEAFFGQGTRLTVV.

This clone has only one observation. The chain links TRBV6-6 to TRBJ1-2, with TRBD1 matching over 7 bases. V lost 5 bases to trimming and J lost 14 bases; unmatched junction nucleotides: 11. The CDR3 is made up of 12 amino acids. CDR1 and CDR2 from the germline V gene are MNHNY and SVGAGI (reference sequence). CDR3 amino acids: CASSVMEARGTF. CDR3 nucleotide sequence: TGTGCCAGCAGTGTCATGGAGGCCAGGGGGACCTTC.

The gene calls are TRBV2 and TRBJ2-1; 8 bases line up with TRBD2. CDR1 is SNHLY and CDR2 is FYNNEI in the germline V gene. The CDR3 is made up of 15 amino acids. Trimming removed 4 bases from V and 5 bases from J; junction bases left unmatched: 7. CDR3 loop: CASSVSSGRNNEQFF. The CDR3 DNA reads TGTGCCAGCAGTGTTTCCAGCGGGAGAAACAATGAGCAGTTCTTC.

This clone was observed a single time. V usage is TRBV4-2 and J usage is TRBJ2-3; TRBD1 or TRBD2 may be the D gene (6 bases each). The CDR3 consists of 15 residues. Germline CDR1 reads LGHNA; CDR2 reads YNFKEQ. V was trimmed by 0 bases and J by 4 bases, leaving 11 bases between them. Here the CDR3 reads CASSQDLGGPDTQYF. Here the CDR3 DNA reads TGTGCCAGCAGCCAAGACCTGGGGGGCCCAGATACGCAGTATTTT.

The chain links TRBV7-8 to TRBJ2-1, with D hard to call. This CDR3 comprises 13 residues. Per germline, CDR1 SGHVS and CDR2 FQNEAQ. V lost 1 base and J 9 bases, leaving 10 bases between the germline ends. The CDR3 coding sequence is TGTGCCAGCAGCTTAGTTGCCCCAACTGAGCAGTTCTTC. Its protein product is CASSLVAPTEQFF.

The chain is built from TRBV6-5 and TRBJ2-7; TRBD1 might be the D (5 bases). Trimming removed 1 base at V and 1 base at J, with 8 bases between. Germline V gene data show CDR1 as MNHEY and CDR2 as SVGAGI. The CDR3 covers 14 residues. CDR3 residues: CASSYFQGSYEQYF. The CDR3 region has the DNA TGTGCCAGCAGTTACTTCCAGGGATCCTACGAGCAGTACTTC.

This clone was picked up one time. CDR3 sequence: CASSLSSGTLGDYGYTF. CDR3 nucleotide sequence: TGTGCCAGCAGTTTAAGTAGTGGGACCCTGGGGGACTATGGCTACACCTTC. This chain links TRBV27 with TRBJ1-2; D possibly corresponds to TRBD1 (5 bases). Trimming removed 2 bases from V and 3 bases from J, with 19 bases in between. CDR3 length equals 17 residues. The germline gives CDR1 MNHEY, CDR2 SMNVEV (reference sequence).

The chain combines TRBV18 with TRBJ2-1; 11 positions match TRBD1. V lost 1 base to trimming and J lost 6 bases; unmatched junction nucleotides: 5. The CDR3 loop spans 16 amino acids. Looked up from germline, CDR1 is KGHSH and CDR2 is LQKENI. The CDR3 region is CASSPQGGTGGNEQFF. The CDR3 DNA is TGTGCCAGCTCACCACAGGGCGGGACAGGGGGCAATGAGCAGTTCTTC.

The chain links TRBV4-3 to TRBJ1-2; D might be TRBD1 (5 bases). This CDR3 region has 15 residues. V lost 0 bases and J 2 bases, leaving 10 bases between the germline ends. Germline CDR1 reads LGHNA; CDR2 reads YSLEER. The CDR3 here is CASSQDRGVNYGYTF. CDR3 nucleotides: TGCGCCAGCAGCCAAGATCGGGGGGTCAACTATGGCTACACCTTC.

The chain has TRBV7-9 and TRBJ2-5; perhaps TRBD2 as D (6 bases). V was trimmed by 5 bases and J by 4 bases, leaving 17 bases between them. Germline CDR1 and CDR2: SEHNR and FQNEAQ (reference sequence). The CDR3 totals 15 residues. The CDR3 here is CASSQEGQGGETQYF. The CDR3 nucleotides read TGTGCCAGCAGCCAAGAAGGTCAGGGAGGAGAGACCCAGTACTTC.

This chain joins TRBV14 and TRBJ2-7; 11 bases are a match to TRBD2. The CDR3 consists of 15 residues. CDR1 and CDR2 from the germline V gene are SGHDN and FVKESK. Trimming cost V 1 base and J 4 bases; bases outside gene matches: 3. CDR3 region: CASSQATSGIYEQYF. The CDR3, as DNA: TGTGCCAGCAGCCAAGCGACTAGCGGGATATACGAGCAGTACTTC. The variable domain in full, with the rest retrieved from reference TRBV14 and TRBJ2-7, is EAGVTQFPSHSVIEKGQTVTLRCDPISGHDNLYWYRRVMGKEIKFLLHFVKESKQDESGMPNNRFLAERTGGTYSTLKVQPAELEDSGVYFCASSQATSGIYEQYFGPGTRLTVT.

The gene calls are TRBV11-2 and TRBJ2-3; D uncertain. Between the trimmed V and J ends, which lost 1 base and 1 base, there was a span of 0 bases. The germline CDR1 and CDR2 sequences are SGHAT and FQNNGV. The CDR3 contains 12 residues. CDR3 DNA sequence: TGTGCCAGCAGCTTAGGCACAGATACGCAGTATTTT. Translation gives CASSLGTDTQYF.

The rearrangement joins TRBV7-9 to TRBJ1-4; tentatively, D is TRBD1 (6 bases). Trimming left V 5 bases short and J 5 bases short, with 15 bases between. The CDR3 is 15 residues long. Germline assignment: CDR1 SEHNR and CDR2 FQNEAQ (reference sequence). The CDR3 DNA follows: TGTGCCAGCAGCGGACACAGGGAGGTAAATGAAAAACTGTTTTTT. This codes for CASSGHREVNEKLFF.

The chain couples TRBV6-1 to TRBJ1-3, with 8 bases that match TRBD1. The germline CDR1 and CDR2 sequences are MNHNS and SASEGT. The CDR3 spans 15 residues. Unmatched junction bases numbered 4, after V lost 6 bases and J lost 0 bases. The CDR3 nucleotides read TGTGCCAGCAGAGAACAGGGGGTCTCTGGAAACACCATATATTTT. As protein: CASREQGVSGNTIYF.

The genes are TRBV27 and TRBJ1-1; no clear D gene. The CDR3 loop spans 13 amino acids. Germline V lookup: CDR1 MNHEY, CDR2 SMNVEV (reference sequence). V was pared by 3 bases and J by 1 base, with 6 bases between. The CDR3 loop is CASSFAGNTEAFF. The CDR3 bases are TGTGCCAGCAGTTTCGCAGGGAACACTGAAGCTTTCTTT.